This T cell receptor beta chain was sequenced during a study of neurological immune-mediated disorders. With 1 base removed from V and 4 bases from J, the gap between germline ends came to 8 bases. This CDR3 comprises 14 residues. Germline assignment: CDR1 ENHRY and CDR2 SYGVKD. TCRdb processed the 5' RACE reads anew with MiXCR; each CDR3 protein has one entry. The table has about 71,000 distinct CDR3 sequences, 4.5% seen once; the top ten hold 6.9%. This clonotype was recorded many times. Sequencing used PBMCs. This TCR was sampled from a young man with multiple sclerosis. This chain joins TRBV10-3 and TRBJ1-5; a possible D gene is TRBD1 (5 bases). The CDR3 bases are TGTGCCATCAGTGAGTTACAGGTTAATCAGCCCCAGCATTTT. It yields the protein CAISELQVNQPQHF.